The 12 T cell receptor beta chains in this list originate from one sample, sequenced in a study of shared clonotypes between healthy human individuals (dated by TCRdb to the early 2020s). The library was produced with the immunoSEQ multiplex PCR assay. The clones in this table, taken by TCRdb from immuneACCESS, are in-frame only. Not every clone is retained; where verified, under half of the shortfall comes from an unresolved V gene, and the cause of the rest is unknown. The sample contains approximately 500,000 clones, about 78% of them found a single time. Jointly, the top ten make up around 13% of the sample. The sequencing sample was made of PBMCs. The receptors originated from a woman aged 40 to 50 in good health. Some clones in this sample may be carry-over from other donors' samples.

This clone was counted at least ten times. The chain employs TRBV7-9 and TRBJ2-1, with 13 bases that match TRBD2. Germline CDR1 and CDR2: SEHNR and FQNEAQ (reference sequence). V was clipped by 6 bases and J by 8 bases; unmatched bases: 7. The CDR3 totals 15 residues. The CDR3 here is CASSYRTSGRDEQFF. The CDR3 region has the DNA TGTGCCAGCAGTTATCGGACTAGCGGGAGAGATGAGCAGTTCTTC.

The chain has TRBV18 and TRBJ2-2, with 8 bases identical to TRBD1. After removal of 2 bases from V and 2 bases from J, the junction contained 7 bases not matched to a gene. The CDR3 sequence is 17 residues long. Germline lookup yields CDR1 KGHSH and CDR2 LQKENI. The CDR3 loop reads CASSPKRGQDNTGELFF. Here the CDR3 DNA reads TGTGCCAGCTCACCAAAGAGGGGACAGGATAACACCGGGGAGCTGTTTTTT.

This clone was seen just once. The chain combines TRBV7-8 with TRBJ2-5, with D uncertain. Trimming removed 7 bases at V and 4 bases at J, with 13 bases between. The CDR3 is 13 amino acids. Germline-derived CDR1 and CDR2 are SGHVS and FQNEAQ. The CDR3 region has the DNA TGTGCCAGCACCTCCCCCCCCGGAGAGACCCAGTACTTC. The encoded protein is CASTSPPGETQYF.

V usage is TRBV19 and J usage is TRBJ2-7; a weak D match, TRBD1 (6 bases). The CDR3 runs to 13 residues. Trimming took 5 bases from V and 3 from J, leaving 11 bases between them. CDR1 and CDR2 (germline): LNHDA, SQIVND (reference sequence). DNA for the CDR3: TGTGCCAGTAGTGGGCAGGGGCTCTACGAGCAGTACTTC. Translated: CASSGQGLYEQYF.

The chain links TRBV7-9 to TRBJ2-5; D might be TRBD1 (5 bases). CDR3 length equals 13 residues. V was trimmed by 8 bases and J by 5 bases, leaving 15 bases between them. The V gene's germline CDR1 is SEHNR and CDR2 FQNEAQ (reference sequence). The CDR3 sequence is CASDGQRGETQYF. The DNA of the CDR3 is TGTGCCAGCGACGGACAACGTGGGGAGACCCAGTACTTC.

In DNA form, the CDR3 reads TGTGCCATCAGTGAGACCAGACAGGGAGGCTACAATGAGCAGTTCTTC. Translated: CAISETRQGGYNEQFF. This sequence joins TRBV10-3 and TRBJ2-1; TRBD1 might be the D (7 bases). Germline loops: CDR1 ENHRY, CDR2 SYGVKD. V dropped 2 bases and J dropped 3 bases, with 14 bases sitting between them. The CDR3 covers 16 residues.

This clone was seen a few times. The J gene is TRBJ2-2, the V gene TRBV9; unclear D gene. Germline-derived CDR1 and CDR2 are SGDLS and YYNGEE. Trimming removed 3 bases from V and 8 bases from J, with 8 bases in between. The CDR3 covers 12 residues. CDR3 bases: TGTGCCAGCAGCGCCACACGGGGGGAGCTGTTTTTT. Translated, it gives CASSATRGELFF.

The chain combines TRBV30 with TRBJ2-4; either TRBD1 or TRBD2 may fit D (5 bases each). The CDR3 covers 14 residues. The V end was cut by 2 bases, the J end by 4 bases, with 12 bases between. The germline CDR1 and CDR2 sequences are GTSNPN and SVGIG (reference sequence). This chain's CDR3 is CAWSPGTKKNIQYF. CDR3 nucleotides: TGTGCCTGGAGTCCCGGGACGAAAAAAAACATTCAGTACTTC. The whole variable domain, remainder taken from reference TRBV30 and TRBJ2-4, is SQTIHQWPATLVQPVGSPLSLECTVEGTSNPNLYWYRQAAGRGLQLLFYSVGIGQISSEVPQNLSASRPQDRQFILSSKKLLLSDSGFYLCAWSPGTKKNIQYFGAGTRLSVL.

The chain links TRBV19 to TRBJ2-5; maybe TRBD2 (5 bases). Germline V gives CDR1 LNHDA, CDR2 SQIVND (reference sequence). This CDR3 has 15 amino acids. The V end was cut by 3 bases, the J end by 5 bases, with 16 bases between. The CDR3 region has the DNA TGTGCCAGTAGTATTAATTTGGCTAGCCGGGAGACCCAGTACTTC. Its protein is CASSINLASRETQYF.

This chain uses TRBV28 with TRBJ2-3, with 10 bases identical to TRBD2. This CDR3 is 16 amino acids long. Germline-derived CDR1 and CDR2 are MDHEN and SYDVKM. The junction had 5 bases not matched to a gene; V was cut back by 1 base and J by 4 bases. CDR3 DNA sequence: TGTGCCAGCAGTTTATCTTCCAGCGGGAGGGCAGATACGCAGTATTTT. This sequence encodes CASSLSSSGRADTQYF.

The chain joins TRBV30 to TRBJ2-7; D tentatively fits TRBD1 or TRBD2 (6 bases each). Trimming removed 4 bases at V and 2 bases at J, with 9 bases between. Germline lookup yields CDR1 GTSNPN and CDR2 SVGIG (reference sequence). CDR3 length equals 12 residues. CDR3 in amino acids: CAWNRGPYEQYF. CDR3 sequence (DNA): TGTGCCTGGAACCGGGGGCCCTACGAGCAGTACTTC.

CDR3 sequence (DNA): TGTGCCAGCAGCCGGTCCGGGAGCTCCTACGAGCAGTACTTC. Protein sequence: CASSRSGSSYEQYF. The chain couples TRBV2 to TRBJ2-7; a possible D gene is TRBD2 (6 bases). This CDR3 is built from 14 residues. V was pared by 6 bases and J by 0 bases, with 12 bases between. Germline CDR1 SNHLY, CDR2 FYNNEI.